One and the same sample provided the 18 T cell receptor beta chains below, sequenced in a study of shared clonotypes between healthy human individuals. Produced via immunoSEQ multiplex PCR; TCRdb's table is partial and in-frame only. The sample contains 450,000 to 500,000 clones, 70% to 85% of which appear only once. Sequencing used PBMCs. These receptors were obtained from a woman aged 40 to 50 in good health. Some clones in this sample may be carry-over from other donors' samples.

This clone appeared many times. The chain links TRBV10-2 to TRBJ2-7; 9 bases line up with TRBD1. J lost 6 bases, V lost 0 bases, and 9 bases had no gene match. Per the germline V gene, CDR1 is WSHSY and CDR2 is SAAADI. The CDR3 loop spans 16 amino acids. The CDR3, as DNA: TGCGCCAGCAGTGAGTCTAGGGACAGGGATAGCGGCGAGCAGTACTTC. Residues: CASSESRDRDSGEQYF.

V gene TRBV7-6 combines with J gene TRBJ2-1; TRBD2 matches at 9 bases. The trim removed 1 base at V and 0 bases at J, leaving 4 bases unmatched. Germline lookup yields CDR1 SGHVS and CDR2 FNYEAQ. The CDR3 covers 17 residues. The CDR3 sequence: CASSLGSSGNSYNEQFF. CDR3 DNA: TGTGCCAGCAGCTTAGGCTCTAGCGGGAACTCCTACAATGAGCAGTTCTTC.

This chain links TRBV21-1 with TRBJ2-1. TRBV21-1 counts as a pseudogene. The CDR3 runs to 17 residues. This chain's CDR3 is CASSILGYKTRGVEQFF. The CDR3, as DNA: TGTGCCAGCAGCATATTGGGGTACAAAACGAGGGGGGTTGAGCAGTTCTTC.

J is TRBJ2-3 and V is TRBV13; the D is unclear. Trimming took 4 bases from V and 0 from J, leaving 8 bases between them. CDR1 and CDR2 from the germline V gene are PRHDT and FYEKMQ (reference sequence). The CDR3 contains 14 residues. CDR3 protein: CASSSRSSTDTQYF. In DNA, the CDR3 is TGTGCCAGCAGCTCCCGATCTAGCACAGATACGCAGTATTTT.

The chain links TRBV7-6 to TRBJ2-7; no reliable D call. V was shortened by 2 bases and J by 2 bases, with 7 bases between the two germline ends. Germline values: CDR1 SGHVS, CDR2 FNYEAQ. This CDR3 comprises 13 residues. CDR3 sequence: CASSLPGTYEQYF. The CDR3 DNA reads TGTGCCAGCAGCTTACCCGGTACCTACGAGCAGTACTTC.

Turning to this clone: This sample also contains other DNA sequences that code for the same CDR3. For the CDR3, the DNA is TGTGCCAGTAGTATCTCGGGAGGTGGCAATCAGCCCCAGCATTTT. It encodes CASSISGGGNQPQHF. This chain joins TRBV19 and TRBJ1-5, with no clear D. V was cut by 3 bases and J by 2 bases, with 11 bases left in between. The V gene's germline CDR1 is LNHDA and CDR2 SQIVND (reference sequence). The CDR3 extends over 15 amino acids.

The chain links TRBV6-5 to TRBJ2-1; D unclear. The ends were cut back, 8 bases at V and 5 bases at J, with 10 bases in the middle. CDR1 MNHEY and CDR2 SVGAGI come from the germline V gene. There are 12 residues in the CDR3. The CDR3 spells CASQRTNNEQFF. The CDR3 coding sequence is TGTGCCAGCCAGCGTACAAACAATGAGCAGTTCTTC.

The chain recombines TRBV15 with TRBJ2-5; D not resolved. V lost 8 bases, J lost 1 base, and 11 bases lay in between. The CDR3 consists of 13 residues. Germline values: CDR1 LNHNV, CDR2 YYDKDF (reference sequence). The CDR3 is CATHGTSQETQYF. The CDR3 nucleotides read TGTGCCACCCACGGAACATCCCAAGAGACCCAGTACTTC.

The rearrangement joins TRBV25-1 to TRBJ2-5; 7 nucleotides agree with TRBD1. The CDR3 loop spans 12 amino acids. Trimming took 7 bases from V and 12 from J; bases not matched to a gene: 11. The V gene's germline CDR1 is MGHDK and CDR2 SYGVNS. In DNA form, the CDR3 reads TGTGCCAGCAATATGTCCCCGACAGGGAAGTACTTC. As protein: CASNMSPTGKYF.

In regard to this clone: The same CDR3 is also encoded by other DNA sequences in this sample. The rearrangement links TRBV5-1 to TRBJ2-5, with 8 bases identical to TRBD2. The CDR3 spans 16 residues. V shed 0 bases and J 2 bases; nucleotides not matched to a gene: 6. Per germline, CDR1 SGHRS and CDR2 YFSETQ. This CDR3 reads CASSLGLAGNQETQYF. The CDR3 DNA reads TGCGCCAGCAGCTTGGGGCTAGCGGGTAATCAAGAGACCCAGTACTTC.

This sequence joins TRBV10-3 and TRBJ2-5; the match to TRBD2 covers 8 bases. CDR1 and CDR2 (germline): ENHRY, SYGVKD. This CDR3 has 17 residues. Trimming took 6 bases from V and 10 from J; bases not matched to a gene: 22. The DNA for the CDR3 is TGTGCCATCAGCGCCCTCCGGGGGGGAGCGAACCTAGAGTTCCAGTACTTC. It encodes CAISALRGGANLEFQYF.

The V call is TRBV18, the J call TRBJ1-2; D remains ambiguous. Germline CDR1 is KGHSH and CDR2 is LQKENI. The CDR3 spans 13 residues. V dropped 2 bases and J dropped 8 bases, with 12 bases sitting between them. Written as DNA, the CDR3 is TGTGCCAGCTCACCAGGTTTTGGGAACGGCTACACCTTC. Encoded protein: CASSPGFGNGYTF.

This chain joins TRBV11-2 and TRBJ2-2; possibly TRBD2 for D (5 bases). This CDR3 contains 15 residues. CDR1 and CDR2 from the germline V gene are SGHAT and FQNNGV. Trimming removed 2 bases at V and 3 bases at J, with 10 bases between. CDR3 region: CASSLLGSHTGELFF. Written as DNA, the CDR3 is TGTGCCAGCAGCTTATTGGGGAGTCACACCGGGGAGCTGTTTTTT.

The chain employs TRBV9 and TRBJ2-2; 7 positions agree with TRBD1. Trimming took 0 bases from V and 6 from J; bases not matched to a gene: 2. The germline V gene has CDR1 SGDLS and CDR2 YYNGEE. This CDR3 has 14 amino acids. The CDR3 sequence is CASSVEGAPGELFF. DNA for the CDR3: TGTGCCAGCAGCGTAGAGGGGGCCCCCGGGGAGCTGTTTTTT.

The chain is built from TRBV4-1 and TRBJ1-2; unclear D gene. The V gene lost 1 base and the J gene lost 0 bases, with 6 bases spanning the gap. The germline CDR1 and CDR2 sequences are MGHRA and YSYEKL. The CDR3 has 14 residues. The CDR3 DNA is TGCGCCAGCAGCCAAGTCCAAGCTAACTATGGCTACACCTTC. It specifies CASSQVQANYGYTF.

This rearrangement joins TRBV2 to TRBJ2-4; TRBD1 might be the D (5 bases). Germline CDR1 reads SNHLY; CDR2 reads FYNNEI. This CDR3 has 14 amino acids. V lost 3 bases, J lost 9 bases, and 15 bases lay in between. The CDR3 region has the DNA TGTGCCAGCAGTGATCGGTGGGAAGGGGTCATTCAGTACTTC. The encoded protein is CASSDRWEGVIQYF.

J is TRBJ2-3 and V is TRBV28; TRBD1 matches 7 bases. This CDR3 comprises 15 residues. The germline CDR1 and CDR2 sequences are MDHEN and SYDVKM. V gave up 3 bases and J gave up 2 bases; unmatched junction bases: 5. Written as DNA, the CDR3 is TGTGCCAGCAGTTTTCCGGGACAGAACACAGATACGCAGTATTTT. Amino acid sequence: CASSFPGQNTDTQYF.

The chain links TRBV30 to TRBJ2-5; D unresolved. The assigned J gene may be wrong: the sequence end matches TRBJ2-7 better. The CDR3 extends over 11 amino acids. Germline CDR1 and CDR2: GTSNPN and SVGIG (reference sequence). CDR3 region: CAWSGSYEQYF. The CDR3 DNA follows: TGTGCCTGGAGCGGTTCCTACGAGCAGTACTTC.